This T cell receptor beta chain was identified in a study of CD8 T cells in ankylosing spondylitis (TCRdb year 2017). For the wider study: T cell receptor beta repertoires were profiled in healthy donors and ankylosing spondylitis patients so that disease-linked TCR variants could be found. The full study cohort comprised around 25 ankylosing spondylitis patients and 85 to 120 healthy donors. Samples of peripheral blood were taken, and for ankylosing spondylitis patients, synovial fluid was collected as well.

Study-wide conclusions, independent of this receptor: A TCR beta motif made up of several highly homologous amino acid variants appeared to be characteristic of blood from ankylosing spondylitis patients. The disease-linked clones showed a CD8+ phenotype and occurred at relatively low frequencies in peripheral blood. Some TCR beta motif variants had previously been reported in synovial fluid and blood of reactive arthritis patients, which suggested common disease-initiation mechanisms. The disease-linked clones were reported to be significantly enriched in matched synovial fluid samples from ankylosing spondylitis patients.

The sequencer was an Illumina HiSeq 2500. Quantitative 5'-RACE with molecular barcodes was the method used to prepare the TCR beta libraries. The original methods were these. A new computational method based on a probabilistic model of VDJ rearrangement was used to identify disease-linked TCR variants. TCRdb reworked the public reads: Q25 trimming with fastp, MiXCR clone assembly, productive beta chains retained. Under each unique CDR3 protein, matching rows form one entry showing the most common genes and DNA. The V and J calls reflect TCRdb's pipeline rather than the authors' work. This sample has approximately 130,000 distinct CDR3 sequences in its table, and approximately 9.9% of those were observed once. The ten largest clonotypes hold 2.5% to 3.5% of the sample. CDR1 and CDR2 (SEHNR, FQNEAQ) derive from the germline V gene (reference sequence). Including cysteine and phenylalanine, the CDR3 has 13 amino acids. Here the CDR3 DNA is all that survives: 39 bases in frame from base 1. V loses 1 base, J loses 7 bases, and the germline ends lie 8 bases apart.

This clonotype has at least ten counts. It has no known antigen specificity. No base qualities exist here, and no much larger clone lies one base off it. The chain is made from TRBV7-9 and TRBJ2-1, and TRBD1 may be the D gene, going by 5 matching bases. The material sequenced was blood, either unsorted or a sorted T cell fraction (not recorded which). The sequence was collected from a male donor with ankylosing spondylitis or in good health (not recorded which). The DNA is TGTGCCAGCAGCTTAGGACAGAAGAATGAGCAGTTCTTC. The encoded protein is CASSLGQKNEQFF.